A single sample is the source of the 14 T cell receptor beta chains below, sequenced in a study of cytomegalovirus exposure and HLA in healthy donors. 13 Jbeta primers and 60 Vbeta primers were used for the PCR. Only in-frame clones appear in the TCRdb table, and some are missing; sequencing was by immunoSEQ multiplex PCR. Among some 180,000 clones listed, 65% to 90% were seen once. What was sequenced was PBMCs. The receptors were gathered from a male donor in good health and CMV-seronegative.

This chain links TRBV19 with TRBJ2-3, with 7 bases aligning to TRBD2. Germline loops: CDR1 LNHDA, CDR2 SQIVND (reference sequence). Unmatched junction bases numbered 7, after V lost 7 bases and J lost 3 bases. This CDR3 spans 14 amino acids. This CDR3 is CASTLAGDTDTQYF. For the CDR3, the DNA is TGTGCCAGTACCTTGGCGGGGGATACAGATACGCAGTATTTT.

The rearrangement uses TRBV27 and TRBJ2-7, with 7 positions matching TRBD1. The V gene end was trimmed by 1 base and the J gene end by 0 bases; junction bases not matched to a gene: 9. In germline, CDR1 is MNHEY, CDR2 SMNVEV (reference sequence). The CDR3 sequence is 17 residues long. The CDR3 reads CASSLFVGTASSYEQYF. The CDR3, as DNA: TGTGCCAGCAGTTTATTCGTAGGGACAGCGAGCTCCTACGAGCAGTACTTC.

This rearrangement joins TRBV2 to TRBJ1-5; D call uncertain. This CDR3 comprises 14 residues. The ends were cut back, 4 bases at V and 4 bases at J, with 11 bases in the middle. Germline-derived CDR1 and CDR2 are SNHLY and FYNNEI. In DNA, the CDR3 is TGTGCCAGCAGTGCGGGTAGGGAGAATCAGCCCCAGCATTTT. Encoded protein: CASSAGRENQPQHF.

The V and J genes are TRBV19 and TRBJ1-1; D uncertain. The germline V and J ends were trimmed by 3 bases and 0 bases, with 8 bases remaining between them. The CDR3 totals 14 residues. Germline V lookup: CDR1 LNHDA, CDR2 SQIVND (reference sequence). The CDR3 DNA is TGTGCCAGTAGTATGGGCAGTATGAACACTGAAGCTTTCTTT. This sequence encodes CASSMGSMNTEAFF.

V usage is TRBV30 and J usage is TRBJ2-5; 7 bases map to TRBD1. Germline assignment: CDR1 GTSNPN and CDR2 SVGIG (reference sequence). The CDR3 runs 13 residues. J lost 0 bases, V lost 5 bases, and 3 bases had no gene match. DNA of the CDR3: TGTGCCTGGGACAGGGTATACCAAGAGACCCAGTACTTC. Its translation is CAWDRVYQETQYF. The whole variable domain, remainder taken from reference TRBV30 and TRBJ2-5, is SQTIHQWPATLVQPVGSPLSLECTVEGTSNPNLYWYRQAAGRGLQLLFYSVGIGQISSEVPQNLSASRPQDRQFILSSKKLLLSDSGFYLCAWDRVYQETQYFGPGTRLLVL.

This clone was seen a handful of times. The CDR3 loop reads CASSDQGGPRSSGANVLTF. In DNA, the CDR3 is TGTGCCAGCAGTGACCAGGGGGGACCGAGGTCCTCTGGGGCCAACGTCCTGACTTTC. The chain uses TRBV6-1 and TRBJ2-6; the D gene is possibly TRBD1 (7 bases). V lost 3 bases and J lost 0, with 18 bases in between. The CDR3 is 19 amino acids. Germline V CDR1 and CDR2: MNHNS, SASEGT.

J is TRBJ2-1 and V is TRBV15; D not certain. Germline CDR1 is LNHNV and CDR2 is YYDKDF (reference sequence). The V gene lost 5 bases and the J gene lost 2 bases, with 16 bases spanning the gap. The CDR3 spans 16 residues. For the CDR3, the DNA is TGTGCCACCAGCCCTCTGGAAGACACAACCTACAATGAGCAGTTCTTC. Translating gives CATSPLEDTTYNEQFF.

V gene TRBV30 combines with J gene TRBJ2-6; the match to TRBD1 covers 7 bases. V lost 1 base to trimming and J lost 0 bases; unmatched junction nucleotides: 18. There are 21 residues in the CDR3. Germline V gene sequence: CDR1 GTSNPN, CDR2 SVGIG (reference sequence). This CDR3 is CAWSERMHGVAGGSGANVLTF. Written as DNA, the CDR3 is TGTGCCTGGAGTGAACGGATGCACGGCGTTGCAGGGGGCTCTGGGGCCAACGTCCTGACTTTC.

Concerning this clone itself: The same CDR3 arises from other DNA sequences in this sample as well. The chain is built from TRBV18 and TRBJ2-7; D gene ambiguous. V was trimmed by 0 bases and J by 0 bases, leaving 6 bases between them. This CDR3 has 14 residues. Germline CDR1 is KGHSH and CDR2 is LQKENI. CDR3 loop: CASSPPAGSYEQYF. In DNA, the CDR3 is TGTGCCAGCTCACCACCCGCAGGCTCCTACGAGCAGTACTTC.

The chain employs TRBV18 and TRBJ2-7; D is ambiguous. V shed 2 bases and J shed 3 bases, with 14 bases lying between them. CDR1 is KGHSH, CDR2 LQKENI, per germline. The CDR3 is made up of 15 amino acids. CDR3 coding DNA: TGTGCCAGCTCACCATCGAACATAGCCCTCTACGAGCAGTACTTC. Its translation is CASSPSNIALYEQYF.

V and J are TRBV6-1 and TRBJ2-5; possible D gene TRBD1, 5 bases. Germline CDR1 is MNHNS and CDR2 is SASEGT. Trimming pared 0 bases from V and 5 bases from J, leaving 19 bases between. CDR3 length: 17 residues. CDR3 region: CASSEAWTLIVEETQYF. The CDR3 region has the DNA TGTGCCAGCAGTGAAGCCTGGACACTTATAGTGGAGGAGACCCAGTACTTC.

The chain has TRBV19 and TRBJ1-5, with TRBD1 matching over 8 bases. This CDR3 spans 15 amino acids. The germline gives CDR1 LNHDA, CDR2 SQIVND (reference sequence). The trim removed 7 bases at V and 9 bases at J, leaving 14 bases unmatched. CDR3 sequence (DNA): TGTGCCAGTAAACGAAATCAAGACAGGGGATGGCCCCAGCATTTT. Amino acid sequence: CASKRNQDRGWPQHF.

The chain carries TRBV6-5 and TRBJ1-4; 8 bases fit TRBD1. Germline CDR1 and CDR2: MNHEY and SVGAGI. The CDR3 is 14 amino acids. Germline trimming cut 5 bases from V and 5 bases from J; bases unmatched to any gene: 4. CDR3 loop: CASSQGQANEKLFF. The CDR3 nucleotides read TGTGCCAGCAGTCAGGGACAGGCCAATGAAAAACTGTTTTTT.

V is TRBV5-4 and J is TRBJ1-1; D might be TRBD1 (5 bases). Looked up from germline, CDR1 is SGHNT and CDR2 is YYREEE (reference sequence). CDR3 length: 14 residues. The V and J ends lost 4 bases and 8 bases respectively, with 18 bases between them. The CDR3: CASSPGAGSIEAFF. CDR3 nucleotides: TGTGCCAGCAGCCCGGGTGCAGGGTCGATAGAAGCTTTCTTT.